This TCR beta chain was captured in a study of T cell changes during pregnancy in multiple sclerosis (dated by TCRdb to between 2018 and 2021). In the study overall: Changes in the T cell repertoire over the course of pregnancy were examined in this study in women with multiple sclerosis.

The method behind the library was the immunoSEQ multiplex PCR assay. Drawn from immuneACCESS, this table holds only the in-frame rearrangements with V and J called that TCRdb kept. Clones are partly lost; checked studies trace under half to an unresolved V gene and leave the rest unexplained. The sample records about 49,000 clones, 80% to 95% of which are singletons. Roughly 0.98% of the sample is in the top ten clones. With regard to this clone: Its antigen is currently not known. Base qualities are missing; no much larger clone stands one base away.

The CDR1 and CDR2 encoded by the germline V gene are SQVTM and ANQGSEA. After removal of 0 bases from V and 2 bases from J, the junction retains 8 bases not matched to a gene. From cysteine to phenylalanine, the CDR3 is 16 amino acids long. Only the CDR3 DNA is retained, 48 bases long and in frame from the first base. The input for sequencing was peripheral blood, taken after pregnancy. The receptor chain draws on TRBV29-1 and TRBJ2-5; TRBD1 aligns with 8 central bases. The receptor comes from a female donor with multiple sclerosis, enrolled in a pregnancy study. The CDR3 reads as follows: CSVEEPQGALQETQYF. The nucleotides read TGCAGCGTTGAAGAGCCCCAGGGGGCGCTACAAGAGACCCAGTACTTC. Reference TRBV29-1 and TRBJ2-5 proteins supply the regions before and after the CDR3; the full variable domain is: SAVISQKPSRDICQRGTSLTIQCQVDSQVTMMFWYRQQPGQSLTLIATANQGSEATYESGFVIDKFPISRPNLTFSTLTVSNMSPEDSSIYLCSVEEPQGALQETQYFGPGTRLLVL.